The 23 T cell receptor beta chains reported below all come from one sample, sequenced in a study of T cells in women clearing cervical HPV infection. Profiled with immunoSEQ multiplex PCR; TCRdb holds only in-frame clones, not every one. The sample table sets out some 30,000 clones. Sequencing was performed on blood buffy coat. Receptors were obtained from a woman between 18 and 70 years old with a cervical HPV16 infection that either progressed to CIN3+ or cleared (not recorded which).

On this clone itself: The read terminates 3 residues ahead of where the CDR3 ends, so the germline J gene completes it. The gene calls are TRBV7-2 and TRBJ1-1; the D gene is possibly TRBD1 (6 bases). This CDR3 has 15 amino acids. The V gene's germline CDR1 is SGHTA and CDR2 FQGNSA. Trimming took 5 bases from V and 3 from J, leaving 16 bases between them. The covered CDR3 bases are TGTGCCAGCAGCCTCCAGGGGTGGGTAGACACTGAA. This gives the protein CASSLQGWVDTE. The CDR3, in full, reads CASSLQGWVDTEAFF.

Concerning this clone: The read falls 3 residues short of the CDR3 end, and the missing part is taken from the germline J gene. This chain joins TRBV20-1 and TRBJ1-3; D gene ambiguous. V was clipped by 3 bases and J by 1 base, with 4 bases between them. The CDR3 sequence is 12 residues long. Germline V lookup: CDR1 DFQATT, CDR2 SNEGSKA (reference sequence). CDR3: CSASLSGNTIYF. CDR3 bases read: TGCAGTGCTAGCTTATCTGGAAACACC.

About this clone: With the read ending 3 residues before the CDR3 end, the germline J gene is used to fill in that end. The V call is TRBV7-9, the J call TRBJ1-4, with 8 bases identical to TRBD1. V shed 5 bases, J shed 8 bases, and the junction held 10 bases outside the gene matches. Germline CDR1 reads SEHNR; CDR2 reads FQNEAQ (reference sequence). This CDR3 comprises 15 residues. CDR3 protein: CASSNQGAAEEKLFF. The sequenced CDR3 bases are TGTGCCAGCAGCAACCAGGGGGCGGCGGAGGAAAAA.

To note about this clone: The sequence runs out 3 residues before the end of the CDR3; the remainder is reconstructed from the germline J gene. The chain employs TRBV19 and TRBJ1-4; possibly TRBD1 for D (5 bases). Looked up from germline, CDR1 is LNHDA and CDR2 is SQIVND (reference sequence). V was cut by 11 bases and J by 0 bases, with 22 bases left in between. The CDR3 is 17 amino acids. The CDR3 DNA, read in part, is TGTGCCGCCAGATCACGGAAGCGGGACGCAACTAATGAAAAA. Its translation: CAARSRKRDATNEK. The whole CDR3 region reads CAARSRKRDATNEKLFF. The variable domain in full, with the rest retrieved from reference TRBV19 and TRBJ1-4, is DGGITQSPKYLFRKEGQNVTLSCEQNLNHDAMYWYRQDPGQGLRLIYYSQIVNDFQKGDIAEGYSVSREKKESFPLTVTSAQKNPTAFYLCAARSRKRDATNEKLFFGSGTQLSVL.

As regards this clone: The sequence runs out 3 residues before the end of the CDR3; the remainder is reconstructed from the germline J gene. The rearrangement joins TRBV19 to TRBJ2-6; no firm D call. V was cut by 4 bases and J by 3 bases, with 4 bases left in between. The CDR3 extends over 13 amino acids. Germline CDR1 and CDR2: LNHDA and SQIVND (reference sequence). Partial CDR3 DNA: TGTGCCAGTAGTACCTATGGGGCCAACGTC. This sequence encodes CASSTYGANV. The complete CDR3 protein is CASSTYGANVLTF. The variable domain in full, with the rest retrieved from reference TRBV19 and TRBJ2-6, is DGGITQSPKYLFRKEGQNVTLSCEQNLNHDAMYWYRQDPGQGLRLIYYSQIVNDFQKGDIAEGYSVSREKKESFPLTVTSAQKNPTAFYLCASSTYGANVLTFGAGSRLTVL.

Concerning this clone: The read terminates 3 residues ahead of where the CDR3 ends, so the germline J gene completes it. The chain recombines TRBV5-4 with TRBJ1-4; D is ambiguous. CDR1 and CDR2 from the germline V gene are SGHNT and YYREEE (reference sequence). The CDR3 loop spans 15 amino acids. CDR3 residues: CASSHPERGDSPLFF. The sequenced CDR3 bases are TGTGCCAGCAGCCATCCTGAGCGGGGAGATTCACCA.

A word on this clone: The read terminates 3 residues ahead of where the CDR3 ends, so the germline J gene completes it. This sequence joins TRBV5-1 and TRBJ2-1; 9 nucleotides agree with TRBD1. The junction had 12 bases not matched to a gene; V was cut back by 6 bases and J by 8 bases. Germline CDR1 reads SGHRS; CDR2 reads YFSETQ. The CDR3 runs 15 residues. The CDR3 spells CASKRRQGGLDEQFF. CDR3 DNA (partial): TGCGCCAGCAAGAGGCGACAGGGGGGTCTGGATGAG.

In regard to this clone: The read falls 3 residues short of the CDR3 end, and the missing part is taken from the germline J gene. The chain couples TRBV7-3 to TRBJ2-1, with 8 bases aligning to TRBD2. The V segment lost 4 bases and the J segment 8 bases; nucleotides outside the gene matches: 4. The germline gives CDR1 SGHTA, CDR2 FQGTGA. CDR3 length: 13 amino acids. The DNA read from the CDR3 is TGTGCCAGCAGCTCCGGACTAGCCGATGAG. It translates to CASSSGLADE. The full CDR3 reads CASSSGLADEQFF.

In regard to this clone: From the germline J gene comes the end of the CDR3, since the read stops 3 residues before it. The genes are TRBV5-1 and TRBJ2-1, with D uncertain. Trimming removed 1 base at V and 7 bases at J, with 15 bases between. The CDR3 length is 15 residues. Germline V gene sequence: CDR1 SGHRS, CDR2 YFSETQ. The CDR3 sequence: CASSLHPGVLNEQFF. The sequenced CDR3 bases are TGCGCCAGCAGCTTGCATCCGGGTGTACTAAATGAG.

This clone ranks as medium-sized in terms of frequency. The read ends 3 residues shy of where the CDR3 ends; the end is completed using the germline J gene. This sequence joins TRBV7-8 and TRBJ2-7, with D tentatively TRBD1 (6 bases). The CDR3 loop spans 14 amino acids. V dropped 4 bases and J dropped 3 bases, with 13 bases sitting between them. CDR1 and CDR2 from the germline V gene are SGHVS and FQNEAQ. Incomplete CDR3 DNA: TGTGCCAGCAGCTCCAGGGGAGAGAACTACGAG. It yields the protein CASSSRGENYE. The complete CDR3 sequence is CASSSRGENYEQYF.

A word on this clone: The read comes to an end 3 residues before the CDR3 does, leaving the germline J gene to fill in the end. The rearrangement uses TRBV7-3 and TRBJ2-1, with 10 bases identical to TRBD1. Germline trimming cut 5 bases from V and 8 bases from J; bases unmatched to any gene: 6. Per germline, CDR1 SGHTA and CDR2 FQGTGA. This CDR3 contains 14 residues. Partial CDR3 DNA: TGTGCCAGCAGCACGGGACAGGGGATCGATGAG. Residues: CASSTGQGIDE. The whole CDR3 region reads CASSTGQGIDEQFF.

Regarding this clone: The read ends 3 residues before the CDR3 terminus; that terminus is restored from the germline J gene. The chain employs TRBV19 and TRBJ2-5; 13 positions agree with TRBD2. The CDR3 covers 19 residues. J gave up 5 bases and V 4 bases, and 16 bases lay outside the gene matches. Per the germline V gene, CDR1 is LNHDA and CDR2 is SQIVND (reference sequence). CDR3 sequence reads: CASSKTSGRRAISSETQYF. The sequenced part of the CDR3 DNA is TGTGCCAGTAGTAAGACTAGCGGGAGGCGAGCTATCTCAAGCGAGACC.

A word on this clone: The read falls 3 residues short of the CDR3 end, and the missing part is taken from the germline J gene. The rearrangement joins TRBV19 to TRBJ2-2; D is unresolved. This CDR3 contains 11 residues. The germline CDR1 and CDR2 sequences are LNHDA and SQIVND (reference sequence). The CDR3 region is CASSIGRKLFF. Incomplete CDR3 DNA: TGTGCCAGTAGTATAGGCAGAAAG.

Concerning this clone: The CDR3 end lies 3 residues beyond the end of the read and is filled in from the germline J gene. The chain employs TRBV20-1 and TRBJ2-3; D is uncertain. CDR1 is DFQATT and CDR2 is SNEGSKA in the germline V gene (reference sequence). V lost 6 bases and J lost 1, with 8 bases in between. The CDR3 totals 12 residues. The chain's CDR3 is CSAARGTDTQYF. The part of the CDR3 DNA that was read is TGCAGTGCCGCCCGGGGCACAGATACG.

A word on this clone: The CDR3 end lies 3 residues beyond the end of the read and is filled in from the germline J gene. The chain links TRBV5-1 to TRBJ1-1; D possibly corresponds to TRBD1 (6 bases). The CDR3 is 18 residues long. Germline values: CDR1 SGHRS, CDR2 YFSETQ. The ends were cut back, 0 bases at V and 7 bases at J, with 25 bases in the middle. CDR3 bases read: TGCGCCAGCAGCTTGGCCATGGGGGCCAATGCACAATGGGTTGAA. Its translation is CASSLAMGANAQWVE. The whole CDR3 protein is CASSLAMGANAQWVEAFF. The full variable domain, in which reference TRBV5-1 and TRBJ1-1 provide the parts outside the CDR3, is KAGVTQTPRYLIKTRGQQVTLSCSPISGHRSVSWYQQTPGQGLQFLFEYFSETQRNKGNFPGRFSGRQFSNSRSEMNVSTLELGDSALYLCASSLAMGANAQWVEAFFGQGTRLTVV.

Note on this clone: The read gets to within 3 residues of the CDR3 end, and the germline J gene fills in the rest. The rearrangement uses TRBV5-4 and TRBJ2-5; 8 nucleotides line up with TRBD2. Trimming removed 4 bases from V and 4 bases from J; junction bases left unmatched: 9. CDR3 length: 15 amino acids. CDR1 is SGHNT and CDR2 is YYREEE in the germline V gene (reference sequence). CDR3 sequence: CASSRDPTSGETQYF. Partial CDR3 DNA: TGTGCCAGCAGCCGCGACCCTACTAGCGGAGAGACC.

Turning to this clone: The read stops 3 residues short of the end of the CDR3; the missing end is completed from the germline J gene. The gene calls are TRBV20-1 and TRBJ1-1; D gene ambiguous. The germline CDR1 and CDR2 sequences are DFQATT and SNEGSKA (reference sequence). The CDR3 loop spans 13 amino acids. V was cut by 5 bases and J by 1 base, with 11 bases left in between. The sequenced part of the CDR3 DNA is TGCAGTGCTCTCGGCCAGGCGAACACTGAA. Its protein product is CSALGQANTE. The whole CDR3 reads CSALGQANTEAFF.

Remarks on this clone: The read comes to an end 3 residues before the CDR3 does, leaving the germline J gene to fill in the end. The rearrangement uses TRBV5-4 and TRBJ2-2; no clear D gene. Germline CDR1 reads SGHNT; CDR2 reads YYREEE (reference sequence). There are 16 residues in the CDR3. CDR3 loop: CASSSFFETKGSPLFF. CDR3 bases read: TGTGCCAGCAGCTCATTTTTTGAGACAAAGGGTTCACCG.

Comments on this clone: The CDR3 goes on 3 residues after the read ends, and that part is filled in from the germline J gene. The chain links TRBV11-3 to TRBJ2-2; 8 positions match TRBD2. Per germline, CDR1 SGHNT and CDR2 YENEEA. The CDR3 loop spans 15 amino acids. The part of the CDR3 DNA that was read is TGTGCCAGCAGCTCGCCGGGGGGGACTAATGAAAAG. Its translation is CASSSPGGTNEK. The CDR3 in its entirety is CASSSPGGTNEKLFF.

Details on this clone: The read terminates 3 residues before the CDR3 end, so the remaining end is supplied by the germline J gene. The genes are TRBV2 and TRBJ1-4; 8 nucleotides align to TRBD1. The CDR3 loop spans 15 amino acids. CDR1 is SNHLY and CDR2 is FYNNEI in the germline V gene. The CDR3 DNA, read in part, is TGTGCCAGCACTGACGGACAGGGAGATAATTCACCA. It encodes CASTDGQGDNSP. The whole CDR3 is CASTDGQGDNSPLFF.

Concerning this clone itself: The read falls 3 residues short of the CDR3 end, and the missing part is taken from the germline J gene. The chain has TRBV20-1 and TRBJ2-3; 9 bases fit TRBD2. Losses at the gene ends were 1 base for V and 0 bases for J; bases not matched to a gene: 5. The V gene's germline CDR1 is DFQATT and CDR2 SNEGSKA (reference sequence). The CDR3 runs 16 residues. The CDR3 reads CSARVSSGTSTDTQYF. The sequenced part of the CDR3 DNA is TGCAGTGCTAGAGTTTCTAGCGGGACTAGCACAGATACG.

On this clone itself: The read falls 3 residues short of the CDR3 end, and the missing part is taken from the germline J gene. This chain links TRBV6-2 or TRBV6-3 with TRBJ2-7; 8 bases agree with TRBD1. The trim removed 6 bases at V and 0 bases at J, leaving 7 bases unmatched. The germline CDR1 and CDR2 sequences are MNHEY and SVGEGT. CDR3 size: 15 residues. The CDR3: CASRLLGTGSYEQYF. Incomplete CDR3 DNA: TGTGCCAGCAGGTTACTCGGGACAGGCTCCTACGAG.

To note about this clone: The read ends 3 residues shy of where the CDR3 ends; the end is completed using the germline J gene. The V and J genes are TRBV2 and TRBJ2-1; 7 bases match TRBD1. This CDR3 comprises 15 residues. Germline values: CDR1 SNHLY, CDR2 FYNNEI. The ends lost 3 bases at V and 5 bases at J; junction bases unmatched: 7. CDR3 DNA (partial): TGTGCCAGCAGTGACCCAGGGGGAGCCAACAATGAG. Its protein product is CASSDPGGANNE. The whole CDR3 protein is CASSDPGGANNEQFF.